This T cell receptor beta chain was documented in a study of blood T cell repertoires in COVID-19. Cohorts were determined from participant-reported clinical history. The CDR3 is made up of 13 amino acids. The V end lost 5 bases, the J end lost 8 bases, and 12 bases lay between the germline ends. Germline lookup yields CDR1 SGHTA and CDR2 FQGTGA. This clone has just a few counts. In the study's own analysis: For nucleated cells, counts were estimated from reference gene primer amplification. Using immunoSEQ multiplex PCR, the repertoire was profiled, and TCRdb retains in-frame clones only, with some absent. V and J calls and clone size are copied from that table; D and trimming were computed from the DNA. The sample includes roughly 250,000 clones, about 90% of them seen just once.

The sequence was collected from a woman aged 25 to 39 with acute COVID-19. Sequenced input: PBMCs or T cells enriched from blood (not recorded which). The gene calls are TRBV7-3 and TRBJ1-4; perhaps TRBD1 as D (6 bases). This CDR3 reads CASSTGQGEKLFF. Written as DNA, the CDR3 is TGTGCCAGCAGCACTGGTCAGGGGGAAAAACTGTTTTTT.